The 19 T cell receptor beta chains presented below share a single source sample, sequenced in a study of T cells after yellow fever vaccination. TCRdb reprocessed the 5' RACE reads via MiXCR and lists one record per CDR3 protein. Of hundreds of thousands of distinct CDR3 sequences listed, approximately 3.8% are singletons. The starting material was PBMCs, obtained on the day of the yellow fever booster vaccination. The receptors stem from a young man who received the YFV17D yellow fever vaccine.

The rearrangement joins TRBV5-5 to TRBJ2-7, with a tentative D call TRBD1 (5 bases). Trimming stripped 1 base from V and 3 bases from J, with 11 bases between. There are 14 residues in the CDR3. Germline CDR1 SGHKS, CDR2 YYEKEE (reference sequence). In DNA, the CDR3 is TGTGCCAGCAGCTTGAGGCAGGGAAACTACGAGCAGTACGTC. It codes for CASSLRQGNYEQYV.

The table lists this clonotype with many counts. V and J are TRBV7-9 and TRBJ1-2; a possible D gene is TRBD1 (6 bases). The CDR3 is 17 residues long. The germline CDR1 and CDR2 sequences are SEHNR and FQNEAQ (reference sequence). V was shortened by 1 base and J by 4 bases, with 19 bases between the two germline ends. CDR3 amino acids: CASSLDFWYEGGYGYTF. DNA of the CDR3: TGTGCCAGCAGCTTAGATTTCTGGTACGAGGGGGGCTATGGCTACACCTTC. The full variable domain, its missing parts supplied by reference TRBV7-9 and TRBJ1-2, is DTGVSQNPRHKITKRGQNVTFRCDPISEHNRLYWYRQTLGQGPEFLTYFQNEAQLEKSRLLSDRFSAERPKGSFSTLEIQRTEQGDSAMYLCASSLDFWYEGGYGYTFGSGTRLTVV.

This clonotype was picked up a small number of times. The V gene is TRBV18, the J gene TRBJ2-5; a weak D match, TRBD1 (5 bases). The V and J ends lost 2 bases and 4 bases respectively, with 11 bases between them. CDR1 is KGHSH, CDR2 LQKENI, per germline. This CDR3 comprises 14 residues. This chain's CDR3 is CASSPFQGRETQYF. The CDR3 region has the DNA TGTGCCAGCTCACCATTTCAGGGTCGAGAGACCCAGTACTTC.

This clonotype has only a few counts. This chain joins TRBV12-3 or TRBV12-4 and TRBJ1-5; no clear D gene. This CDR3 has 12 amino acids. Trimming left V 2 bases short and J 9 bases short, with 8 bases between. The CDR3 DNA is TGTGCCAGCAGTTTACCCCGTGCGCCCCAGCATTTT. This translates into CASSLPRAPQHF.

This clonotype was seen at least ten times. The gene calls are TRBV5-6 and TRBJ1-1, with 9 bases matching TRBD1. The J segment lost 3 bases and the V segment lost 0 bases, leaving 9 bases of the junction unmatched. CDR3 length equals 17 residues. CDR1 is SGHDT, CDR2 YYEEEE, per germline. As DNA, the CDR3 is TGTGCCAGCAGCTTGGGACAGGGGGTCGTAGGGTACACTGAAGCTTTCTTT. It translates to CASSLGQGVVGYTEAFF.

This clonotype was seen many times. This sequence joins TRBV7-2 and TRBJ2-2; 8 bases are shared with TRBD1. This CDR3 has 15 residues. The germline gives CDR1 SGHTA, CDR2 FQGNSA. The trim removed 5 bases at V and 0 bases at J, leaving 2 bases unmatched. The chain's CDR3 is CASSRDRSNTGELFF. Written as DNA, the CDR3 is TGTGCCAGCAGCCGGGACAGGTCGAACACCGGGGAGCTGTTTTTT.

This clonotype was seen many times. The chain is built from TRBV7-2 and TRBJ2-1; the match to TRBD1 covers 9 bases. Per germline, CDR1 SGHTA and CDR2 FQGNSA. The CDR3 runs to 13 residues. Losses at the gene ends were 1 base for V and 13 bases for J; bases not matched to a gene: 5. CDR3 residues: CASSLGTGDLQFF. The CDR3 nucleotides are TGTGCCAGCAGCTTAGGGACAGGGGATCTCCAGTTCTTC.

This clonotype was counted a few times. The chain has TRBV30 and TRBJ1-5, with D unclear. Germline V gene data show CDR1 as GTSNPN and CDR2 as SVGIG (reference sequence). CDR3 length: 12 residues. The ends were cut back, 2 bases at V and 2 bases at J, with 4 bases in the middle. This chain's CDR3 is CAWSRGNQPQHF. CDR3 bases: TGTGCCTGGAGTCGTGGCAATCAGCCCCAGCATTTT.

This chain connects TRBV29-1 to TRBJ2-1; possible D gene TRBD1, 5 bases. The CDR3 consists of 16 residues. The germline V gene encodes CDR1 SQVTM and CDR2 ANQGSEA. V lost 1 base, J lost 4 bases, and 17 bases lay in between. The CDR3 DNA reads TGCAGCGTTGAAGGTCTCCAGGGTCCCCCGTACAATGAGCAGTTCTTC. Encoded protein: CSVEGLQGPPYNEQFF.

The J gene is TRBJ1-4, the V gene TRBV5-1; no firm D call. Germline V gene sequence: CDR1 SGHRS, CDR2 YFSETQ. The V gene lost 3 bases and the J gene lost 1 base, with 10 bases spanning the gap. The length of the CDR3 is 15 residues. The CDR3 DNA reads TGCGCCAGCAGCTCCACTAGCGGAACTAATGAAAAACTGTTTTTT. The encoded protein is CASSSTSGTNEKLFF.

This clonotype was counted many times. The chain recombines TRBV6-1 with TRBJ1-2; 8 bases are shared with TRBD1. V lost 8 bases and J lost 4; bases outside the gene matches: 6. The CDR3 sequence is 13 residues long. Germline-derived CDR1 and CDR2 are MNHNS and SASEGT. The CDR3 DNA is TGTGCCAGCCGCGGACAGGGATTCTATGGCTACACCTTC. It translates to CASRGQGFYGYTF.

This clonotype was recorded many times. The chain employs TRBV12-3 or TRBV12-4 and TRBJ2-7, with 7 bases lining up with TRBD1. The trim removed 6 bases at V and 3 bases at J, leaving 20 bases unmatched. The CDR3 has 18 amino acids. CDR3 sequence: CASSPGKTVRGYVYEQYF. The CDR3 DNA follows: TGTGCCAGCAGCCCCGGGAAAACGGTCAGGGGGTATGTCTACGAGCAGTACTTC.

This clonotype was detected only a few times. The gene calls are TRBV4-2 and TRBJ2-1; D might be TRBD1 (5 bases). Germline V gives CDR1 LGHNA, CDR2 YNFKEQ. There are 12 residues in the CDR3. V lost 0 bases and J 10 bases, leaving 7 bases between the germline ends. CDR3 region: CASSQDTGEQFF. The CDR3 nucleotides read TGTGCCAGCAGCCAAGATACAGGCGAGCAGTTCTTC.

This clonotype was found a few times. As DNA, the CDR3 is TGCGCCAGCAGCCAAGCAGCGGGGCCCTCCTACGAGCAGTACTTC. Translation: CASSQAAGPSYEQYF. The V gene is TRBV4-1, the J gene TRBJ2-7, with TRBD2 matching 7 bases. V gave up 1 base and J gave up 0 bases; unmatched junction bases: 3. The CDR3 extends over 15 amino acids. The germline gives CDR1 MGHRA, CDR2 YSYEKL.

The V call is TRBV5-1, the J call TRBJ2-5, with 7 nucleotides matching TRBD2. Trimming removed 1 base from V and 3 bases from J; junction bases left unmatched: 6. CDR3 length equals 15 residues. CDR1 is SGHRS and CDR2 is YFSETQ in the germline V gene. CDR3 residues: CASSLRPSGKETQYF. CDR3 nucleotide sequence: TGCGCCAGCAGCTTGCGGCCTAGCGGAAAAGAGACCCAGTACTTC.

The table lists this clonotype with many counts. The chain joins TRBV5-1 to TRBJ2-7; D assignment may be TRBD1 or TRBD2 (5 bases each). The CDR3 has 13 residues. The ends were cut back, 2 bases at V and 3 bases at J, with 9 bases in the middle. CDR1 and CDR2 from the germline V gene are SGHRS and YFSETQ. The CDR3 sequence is CASSFGTDYEQYF. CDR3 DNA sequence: TGCGCCAGCAGCTTTGGGACGGACTACGAGCAGTACTTC.

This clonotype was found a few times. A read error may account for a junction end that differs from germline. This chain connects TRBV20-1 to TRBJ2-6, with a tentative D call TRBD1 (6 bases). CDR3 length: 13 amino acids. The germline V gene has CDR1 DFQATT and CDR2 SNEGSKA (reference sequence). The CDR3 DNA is TGCAGTGCTAGAAAGGCAGGGGTCAACGTCCTGACTTTC. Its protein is CSARKAGVNVLTF.

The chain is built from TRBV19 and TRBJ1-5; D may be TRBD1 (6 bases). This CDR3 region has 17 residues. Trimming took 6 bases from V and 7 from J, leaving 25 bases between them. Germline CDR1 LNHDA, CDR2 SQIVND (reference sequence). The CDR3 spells CASRNPGQSLRWQPQHF. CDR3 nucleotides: TGTGCCAGTAGAAACCCCGGACAGTCCCTCCGGTGGCAGCCCCAGCATTTT.

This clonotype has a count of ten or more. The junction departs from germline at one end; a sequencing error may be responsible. CDR3 amino acids: CASSFGGTVNQPQHF. The DNA of the CDR3 is TGTGCAAGCAGCTTTGGCGGGACAGTCAATCAGCCCCAGCATTTT. V gene TRBV7-9 combines with J gene TRBJ1-5; 7 nucleotides align to TRBD1. CDR3 length equals 15 residues. From germline, CDR1 is SEHNR and CDR2 FQNEAQ (reference sequence).